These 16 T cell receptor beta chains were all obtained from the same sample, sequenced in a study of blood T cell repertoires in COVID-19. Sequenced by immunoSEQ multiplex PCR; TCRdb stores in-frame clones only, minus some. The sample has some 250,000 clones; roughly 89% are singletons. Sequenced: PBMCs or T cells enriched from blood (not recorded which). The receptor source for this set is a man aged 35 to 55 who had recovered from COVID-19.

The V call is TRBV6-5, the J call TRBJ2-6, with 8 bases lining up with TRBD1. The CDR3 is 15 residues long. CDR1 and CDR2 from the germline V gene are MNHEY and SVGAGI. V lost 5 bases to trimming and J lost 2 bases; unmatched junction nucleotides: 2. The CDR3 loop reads CASSRTGTGANVLTF. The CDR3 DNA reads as TGTGCCAGCAGTCGGACAGGGACTGGGGCCAACGTCCTGACTTTC.

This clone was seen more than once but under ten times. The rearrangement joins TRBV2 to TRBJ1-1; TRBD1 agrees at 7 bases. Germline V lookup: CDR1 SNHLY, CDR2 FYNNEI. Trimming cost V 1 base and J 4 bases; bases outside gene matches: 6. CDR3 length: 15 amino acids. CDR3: CASSEDRGFGTEAFF. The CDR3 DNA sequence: TGTGCCAGCAGTGAAGACAGGGGTTTCGGCACTGAAGCTTTCTTT. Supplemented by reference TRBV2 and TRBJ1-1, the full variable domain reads EPEVTQTPSHQVTQMGQEVILRCVPISNHLYFYWYRQILGQKVEFLVSFYNNEISEKSEIFDDQFSVERPDGSNFTLKIRSTKLEDSAMYFCASSEDRGFGTEAFFGQGTRLTVV.

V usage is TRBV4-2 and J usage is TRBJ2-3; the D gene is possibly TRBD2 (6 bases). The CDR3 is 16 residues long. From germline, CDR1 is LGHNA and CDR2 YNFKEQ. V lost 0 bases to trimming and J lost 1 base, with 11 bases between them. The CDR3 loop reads CASSQDIGGGTDTQYF. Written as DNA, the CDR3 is TGTGCCAGCAGCCAAGATATAGGCGGGGGCACAGATACGCAGTATTTT.

The CDR3 sequence: CASTPRGTVSNYGYTF. The CDR3 DNA is TGTGCCAGTACCCCTCGGGGGACAGTCTCTAACTATGGCTACACCTTC. The chain carries TRBV19 and TRBJ1-2; TRBD1 matches at 7 bases. Germline CDR1 reads LNHDA; CDR2 reads SQIVND (reference sequence). The junction had 11 bases not matched to a gene; V was cut back by 7 bases and J by 0 bases. The CDR3 extends over 16 amino acids.

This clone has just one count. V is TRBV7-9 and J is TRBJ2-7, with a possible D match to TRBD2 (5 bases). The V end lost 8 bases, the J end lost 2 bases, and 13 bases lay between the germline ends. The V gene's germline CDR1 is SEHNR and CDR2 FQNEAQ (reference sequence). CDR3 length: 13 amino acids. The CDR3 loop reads CASGREGTYEQYF. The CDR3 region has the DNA TGTGCCAGCGGACGGGAAGGGACCTACGAGCAGTACTTC.

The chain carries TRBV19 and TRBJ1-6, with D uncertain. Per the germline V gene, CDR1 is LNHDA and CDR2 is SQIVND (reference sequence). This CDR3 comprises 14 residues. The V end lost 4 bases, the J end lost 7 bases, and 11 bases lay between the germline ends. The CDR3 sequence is CASSTSSGNSPLHF. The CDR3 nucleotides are TGTGCCAGTAGTACTTCCTCGGGGAATTCACCCCTCCACTTT.

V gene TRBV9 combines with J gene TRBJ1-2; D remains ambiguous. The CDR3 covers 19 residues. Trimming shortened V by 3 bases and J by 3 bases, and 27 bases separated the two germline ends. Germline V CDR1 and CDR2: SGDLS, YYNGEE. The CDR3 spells CASSAGGGGLEVFDYGYTF. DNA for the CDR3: TGTGCCAGCAGCGCGGGTGGAGGAGGGCTAGAGGTTTTCGACTATGGCTACACCTTC.

CDR3: CASSILAGIQETQYF. Written as DNA, the CDR3 is TGTGCCAGTAGTATTTTAGCGGGCATCCAAGAGACCCAGTACTTC. The rearrangement links TRBV19 to TRBJ2-5; 7 nucleotides match TRBD2. Germline V gene sequence: CDR1 LNHDA, CDR2 SQIVND (reference sequence). The CDR3 runs 15 residues. With 3 bases clipped from V and 1 base from J, the junction kept 5 bases outside the gene matches.

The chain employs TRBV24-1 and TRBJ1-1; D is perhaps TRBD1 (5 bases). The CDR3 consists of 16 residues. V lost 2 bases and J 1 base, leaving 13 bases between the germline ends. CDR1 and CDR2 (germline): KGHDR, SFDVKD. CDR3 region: CATSDYRPLGNTEAFF. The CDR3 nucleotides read TGTGCCACCAGTGATTACAGGCCCTTGGGGAACACTGAAGCTTTCTTT.

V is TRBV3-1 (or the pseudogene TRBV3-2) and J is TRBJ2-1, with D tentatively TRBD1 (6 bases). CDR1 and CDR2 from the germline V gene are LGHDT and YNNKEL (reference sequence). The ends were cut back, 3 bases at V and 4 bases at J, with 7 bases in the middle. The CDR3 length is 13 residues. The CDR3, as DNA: TGTGCCAGCAGCCAGGGGGCATACAATGAGCAGTTCTTC. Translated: CASSQGAYNEQFF.

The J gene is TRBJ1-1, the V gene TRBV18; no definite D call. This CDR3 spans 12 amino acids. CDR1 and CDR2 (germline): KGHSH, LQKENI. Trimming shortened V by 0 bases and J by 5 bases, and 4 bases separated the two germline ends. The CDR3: CASSPPSTEAFF. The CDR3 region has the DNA TGTGCCAGCTCACCACCGTCTACTGAAGCTTTCTTT.

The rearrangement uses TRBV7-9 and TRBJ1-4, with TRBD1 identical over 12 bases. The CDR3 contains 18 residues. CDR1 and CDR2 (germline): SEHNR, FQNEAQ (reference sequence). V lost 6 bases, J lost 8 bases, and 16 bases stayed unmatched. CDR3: CASRQTGTGGESREKLFF. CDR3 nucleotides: TGTGCCAGCAGGCAAACCGGGACAGGGGGCGAGTCGCGAGAAAAACTGTTTTTT.

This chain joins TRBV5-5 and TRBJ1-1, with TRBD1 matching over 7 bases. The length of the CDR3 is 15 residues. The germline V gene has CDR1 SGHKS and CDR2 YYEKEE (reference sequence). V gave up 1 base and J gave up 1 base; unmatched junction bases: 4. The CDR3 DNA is TGTGCCAGCAGCTTGAAAGGGGGCTCGAACACTGAAGCTTTCTTT. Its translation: CASSLKGGSNTEAFF.

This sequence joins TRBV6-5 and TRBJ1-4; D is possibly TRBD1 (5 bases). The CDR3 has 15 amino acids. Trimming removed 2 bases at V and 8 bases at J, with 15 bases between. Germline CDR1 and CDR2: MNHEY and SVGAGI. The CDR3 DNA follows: TGTGCCAGCAGTTACGAGGGACTCCAGGGAGAAAAACTGTTTTTT. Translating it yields CASSYEGLQGEKLFF.

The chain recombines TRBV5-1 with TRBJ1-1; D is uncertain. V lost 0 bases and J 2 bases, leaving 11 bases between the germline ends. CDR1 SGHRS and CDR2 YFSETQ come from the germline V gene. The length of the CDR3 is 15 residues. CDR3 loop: CASSLAIEVNTEAFF. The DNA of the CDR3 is TGCGCCAGCAGCTTGGCCATCGAGGTTAACACTGAAGCTTTCTTT.

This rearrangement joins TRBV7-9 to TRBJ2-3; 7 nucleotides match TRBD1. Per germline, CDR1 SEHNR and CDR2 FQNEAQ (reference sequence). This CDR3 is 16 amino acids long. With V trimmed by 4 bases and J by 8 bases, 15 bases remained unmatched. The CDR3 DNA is TGTGCCAGCAGCTCAGAGGGACAGATCGCGTGGGGTACGCAGTATTTT. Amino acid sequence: CASSSEGQIAWGTQYF.